This TCR beta chain was recorded in a study of tumor-infiltrating lymphocytes in localized non-small cell lung cancer. Clones were read by immunoSEQ multiplex PCR, and TCRdb kept only the in-frame ones, dropping some. The data contain roughly 10,000 clones, under 85% of them seen just once; the ten biggest clones take up around 20%. In regard to this clone: Its specificity is unknown.

Study-level results: TCR sequencing covered a subset of patients with enough tissue. Tumors had more T cell infiltration than uninvolved lung, per TCRbeta sequencing and CD3 counts. Different pieces of the same tissue were used for each assay.

The CDR3 contains 18 residues. Per germline, CDR1 LGHNA and CDR2 YNFKEQ. Trimming at V came to 0 bases and at J to 6 bases, leaving 9 bases not matched to a gene. The J gene is TRBJ2-2, the V gene TRBV4-2; 11 bases align to TRBD2. This TCR was recovered from a human donor with non-small cell lung cancer. The specimen was lung tumor tissue. The CDR3 bases are TGTGCCAGCAGCCAAGAGGCGCGGTTACTAGCGGGGGCCGGGGAGCTGTTTTTT. This translates into CASSQEARLLAGAGELFF.